This T cell receptor beta chain was profiled in a study of quantifying T cell responses using KT2 cells listed by TCRdb under 2017. Concerning the study at large: RNA was DNase-treated and reverse transcribed with TCR alpha and beta constant-region primers, mostly using SuperScript III. The efficiency of the T4 ligation step under optimum conditions was estimated to be above 8%. To avoid over-amplification, PCR2 was carried out as a SYBR Green qPCR and halted once a predetermined fluorescence threshold was reached.

Libraries were prepared through UMI-ligation and nested PCR. Using T4 RNA ligase 1, a single-stranded oligonucleotide bearing the Illumina SP2 sequence plus a UMI was ligated onto the 3' end of the cDNA. PCR1 used around 4 cycles (98 degrees C 15 s, 69 degrees C 30 s, 72 degrees C 40 s), and the beta primer was an equimolar mix of RC1.1 and RC1.2 that covered TRBC1 and TRBC2. Starting at PCR2, the TCR alpha and beta chains were handled separately, and sample indices and Illumina adaptors were added. The UMI was composed of 12 random nucleotides, arranged as two hexamers separated by a spacer, and was positioned after an 8-base spacer. Libraries were sequenced on an Illumina MiSeq using v2 2x251 paired-end chemistry, with around 12 samples typically included per run. PhiX DNA at about 4.5-8% was added to each sequencing library to increase diversity. Turning to the authors' computational methods: The raw reads were converted into FASTQ with bcl2fastq and then demultiplexed by dual indices with Demultiplexor. V and J genes were assigned by Decombinator through tag matching, with a single base-pair mismatch being allowed. Collapsinator used UMIs to correct both sequencing errors and frequency errors arising from PCR heterogeneity. CDR3Translator converted Decombinator identifiers into nucleotide sequence, translated that sequence into amino acids, and extracted CDR3 based on C- and N-terminal motifs. A cluster of KT2 sequences sharing one unique molecular identifier was counted as one distinct KT2 TCR. The public reads were reanalyzed by TCRdb: fastp trimming at Q25, MiXCR alignment, in-frame beta chains only. Rows are combined by CDR3 protein, so each entry shows the most common genes and DNA. These V and J calls originate from TCRdb's pipeline instead of the authors' own analysis. In all, the sample holds 45,000 to 65,000 distinct CDR3 sequences, and approximately 13% of those were seen once. The ten top clones hold about 9.7% of the sample.

To test the sensitivity and accuracy of the pipeline, known numbers of KT2, a T cell clone whose TCR had already been sequenced, were spiked into unfractionated PBMC. A range of KT2-to-PBMC ratios was generated by mixing KT2 cells with a fixed number of PBMC. Inclusive of the bounding cysteine and phenylalanine, the CDR3 is 15 residues long. Just CDR3 DNA is preserved here, 45 bases in frame from base 1. After removal of 2 bases from V and 4 bases from J, the junction retains 4 bases not matched to a gene. As encoded in the germline V gene, CDR1 is MDHEN while CDR2 is SYDVKM. Broad study findings and their caveats: KT2 sequences were detected down to the lowest spike-in tested, which was about one KT2 cell per 100,000 PBMC. Over several orders of magnitude, the number of KT2 alpha and beta sequences rose linearly with the number of KT2 cells put in. No side-by-side comparison between this pipeline and other TCR sequencing techniques was included in the study. Saturation was seen in the detection of KT2 sequences when very high numbers of KT2 cells were spiked in.

This clonotype was counted only a few times. Its specific antigen is unknown. No base quality information exists; no much larger clone differs at one position. The chain joins TRBV28 to TRBJ2-3, with 9 bases aligning to TRBD2. The clonotype was recovered from a human donor. Sequenced: PBMCs spiked with cells of the T cell clone KT2. The DNA is as follows: TGTGCCAGCAGTTTAAGCCTAGCGGGACCAGATACGCAGTATTTT. It translates as CASSLSLAGPDTQYF.